Shown below are 7 T cell receptor beta chains from a single sample sequenced in a study of T cells after yellow fever vaccination. TCRdb passed the 5' RACE reads through MiXCR, listing each CDR3 protein once. Of 300,000 to 400,000 distinct CDR3 sequences listed, about 10% are singletons. Sequencing used CD4+ T cells sorted from PBMCs, obtained 45 days after the yellow fever booster vaccination. Receptors were obtained from a man aged 18 to 29 who received the YFV17D yellow fever vaccine.

Only a few counts were recorded for this clonotype. The V call is TRBV6-2 or TRBV6-3, the J call TRBJ1-5; D ambiguous. Trimming removed 4 bases at V and 1 base at J, with 5 bases between. CDR1 and CDR2 from the germline V gene are MNHEY and SVGEGT. The CDR3 has 13 residues. The CDR3 protein is CASSSWSNQPQHF. CDR3 sequence (DNA): TGTGCCAGCAGTTCCTGGAGCAATCAGCCCCAGCATTTT.

This clonotype was found many times. The J gene is TRBJ2-2, the V gene TRBV5-1; tentatively, D is TRBD1 (6 bases). The CDR3 sequence is 14 residues long. Germline V lookup: CDR1 SGHRS, CDR2 YFSETQ. V lost 2 bases and J lost 6, with 11 bases in between. The chain's CDR3 is CASSFQQGSGELFF. The CDR3 DNA is TGCGCCAGCAGCTTCCAACAGGGCTCCGGGGAGCTGTTTTTT.

This clonotype showed up many times. The chain uses TRBV7-3 and TRBJ2-1; the D gene is possibly TRBD2 (6 bases). Germline V gives CDR1 SGHTA, CDR2 FQGTGA. The CDR3 is 13 amino acids. The ends were cut back, 1 base at V and 9 bases at J, with 10 bases in the middle. The CDR3 is CASSLNVGGEQFF. CDR3 bases: TGTGCCAGCAGCTTAAATGTGGGAGGTGAGCAGTTCTTC.

This clonotype was recorded a few times. Mismatch with germline at one junction end may stem from a read error. The chain combines TRBV6-6 with TRBJ2-7, with TRBD1 identical over 12 bases. Germline CDR1 and CDR2: MNHNY and SVGAGI (reference sequence). The CDR3 extends over 16 amino acids. CDR3 loop: CASSRGGQGAAEEQYF. CDR3 nucleotide sequence: TGCGCCAGCAGCCGAGGGGGACAGGGGGCAGCGGAAGAGCAGTACTTC.

This clonotype has at least ten counts. J is TRBJ1-4 and V is TRBV2; possibly TRBD1 for D (6 bases). The length of the CDR3 is 14 residues. Trimming stripped 6 bases from V and 7 bases from J, with 15 bases between. The germline gives CDR1 SNHLY, CDR2 FYNNEI. The DNA for the CDR3 is TGTGCCAGCAGCGAGGGCAGGGGTGCTGAAAAACTGTTTTTT. This gives the protein CASSEGRGAEKLFF.

This chain uses TRBV6-2 or TRBV6-3 with TRBJ2-1; 7 bases align to TRBD1. Looked up from germline, CDR1 is MNHEY and CDR2 is SVGEGT. With 2 bases clipped from V and 2 bases from J, the junction kept 9 bases outside the gene matches. CDR3 length equals 17 residues. CDR3 in amino acids: CASSYDQGGPAYNEQFF. Written as DNA, the CDR3 is TGTGCCAGCAGTTACGACCAAGGGGGCCCAGCCTACAATGAGCAGTTCTTC.

The CDR3, as DNA: TGCAGCGTTGTCCTAGCTAACTATGGCTACACCTTC. It specifies CSVVLANYGYTF. This chain connects TRBV29-1 to TRBJ1-2; D is unclear. CDR3 length: 12 amino acids. Germline V CDR1 and CDR2: SQVTM, ANQGSEA. Between the trimmed V and J ends, which lost 4 bases and 0 bases, there was a span of 6 bases. Combining the CDR3 with reference TRBV29-1 and TRBJ1-2 gives the whole variable domain SAVISQKPSRDICQRGTSLTIQCQVDSQVTMMFWYRQQPGQSLTLIATANQGSEATYESGFVIDKFPISRPNLTFSTLTVSNMSPEDSSIYLCSVVLANYGYTFGSGTRLTVV.